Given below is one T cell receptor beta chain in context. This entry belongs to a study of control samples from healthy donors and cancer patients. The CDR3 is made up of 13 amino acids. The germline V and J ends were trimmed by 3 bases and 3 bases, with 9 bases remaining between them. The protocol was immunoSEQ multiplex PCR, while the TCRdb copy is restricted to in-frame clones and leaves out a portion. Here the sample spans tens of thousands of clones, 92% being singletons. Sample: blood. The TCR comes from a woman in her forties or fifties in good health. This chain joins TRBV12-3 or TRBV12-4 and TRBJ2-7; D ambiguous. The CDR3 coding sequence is TGTGCCAGCAGTTTTATAGAAGGCTACGAGCAGTACTTC. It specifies CASSFIEGYEQYF.